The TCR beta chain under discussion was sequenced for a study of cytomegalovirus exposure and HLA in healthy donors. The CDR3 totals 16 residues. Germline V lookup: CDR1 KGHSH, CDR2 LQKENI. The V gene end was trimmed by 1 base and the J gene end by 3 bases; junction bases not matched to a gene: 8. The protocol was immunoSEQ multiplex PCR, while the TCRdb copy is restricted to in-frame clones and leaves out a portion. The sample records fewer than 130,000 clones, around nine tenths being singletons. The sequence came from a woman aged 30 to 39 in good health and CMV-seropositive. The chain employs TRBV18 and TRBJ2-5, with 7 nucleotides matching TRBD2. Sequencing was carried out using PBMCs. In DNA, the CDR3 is TGTGCCAGCTCACCACGCCTGCGTGGGGGGGAAGAGACCCAGTACTTC. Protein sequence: CASSPRLRGGEETQYF.